This entry lists 28 T cell receptor beta chains sequenced from one sample in a study of molecular identifiers for immune sequencing clone quantification. TCRdb redid the calling of the PCR reads with MiXCR, one entry per CDR3 protein. This table has some 680,000 distinct CDR3 sequences, 25% appearing once. The sample consisted of naive CD8+ T cells from blood, with Jurkat cell RNA spiked in. Documented subset: FACS-sorted CD8+CD4-CCR7+CD45RA+ naive T cells. These receptors all stem from a human donor in good health. Some libraries in this study had Jurkat cell RNA spiked in.

The table lists this clonotype with many counts. The J gene is TRBJ1-5, the V gene TRBV2, with D uncertain. The CDR3 runs 16 residues. The germline V gene encodes CDR1 SNHLY and CDR2 FYNNEI. Trimming left V 4 bases short and J 3 bases short, with 16 bases between. CDR3: CASSAGVVVPNQPQHF. The CDR3 region has the DNA TGTGCCAGCAGTGCTGGTGTTGTGGTCCCCAATCAGCCCCAGCATTTT. The complete variable domain, with remaining parts taken from reference TRBV2 and TRBJ1-5, reads EPEVTQTPSHQVTQMGQEVILRCVPISNHLYFYWYRQILGQKVEFLVSFYNNEISEKSEIFDDQFSVERPDGSNFTLKIRSTKLEDSAMYFCASSAGVVVPNQPQHFGDGTRLSIL.

The sample holds a few counts of this clonotype. The rearrangement joins TRBV7-6 to TRBJ1-5; 10 nucleotides line up with TRBD1. The V and J ends lost 5 bases and 0 bases, in that order; junction bases with no gene match: 13. This CDR3 spans 19 amino acids. Germline CDR1 and CDR2: SGHVS and FNYEAQ. In DNA form, the CDR3 reads TGTGCCAGCAGCACTAGGGGGACAGGGGTTACCAATAGCAATCAGCCCCAGCATTTT. Translation: CASSTRGTGVTNSNQPQHF.

This clonotype was picked up a small number of times. V and J are TRBV2 and TRBJ1-4, with D hard to call. V was shortened by 5 bases and J by 0 bases, with 16 bases between the two germline ends. Germline loops: CDR1 SNHLY, CDR2 FYNNEI. This CDR3 has 17 amino acids. CDR3 region: CASSRGATRPTNEKLFF. The CDR3 region has the DNA TGTGCCAGCAGTCGGGGAGCTACCCGCCCAACTAATGAAAAACTGTTTTTT.

This clonotype was seen a few times. The V call is TRBV7-8, the J call TRBJ2-2, with TRBD2 identical over 12 bases. Germline-derived CDR1 and CDR2 are SGHVS and FQNEAQ. Unmatched junction bases numbered 6, after V lost 1 base and J lost 6 bases. The CDR3 runs 17 residues. The CDR3 region has the DNA TGTGCCAGCAGCTTAGGCCTAGCGGGGGGGCTGTCCGGGGAGCTGTTTTTT. Protein product: CASSLGLAGGLSGELFF.

This clonotype was seen a few times. This chain uses TRBV12-3 or TRBV12-4 with TRBJ1-4, with 7 positions matching TRBD1. Trimming cost V 6 bases and J 8 bases; bases outside gene matches: 9. CDR3 length: 14 residues. The CDR3 coding sequence is TGTGCCAGCAGACAAACAGGGGAAGGCGAAAAACTGTTTTTT. It codes for CASRQTGEGEKLFF.

This clonotype came up many times. The rearrangement links TRBV6-5 to TRBJ2-4; 7 bases are shared with TRBD1. The CDR3 spans 18 residues. Germline-derived CDR1 and CDR2 are MNHEY and SVGAGI. V was pared by 5 bases and J by 3 bases, with 16 bases of the junction left unmatched. The CDR3 DNA reads TGTGCCAGCAGTAAACACCCCCTAGGACAGGCGGACAAAAACATTCAGTACTTC. This encodes CASSKHPLGQADKNIQYF.

This clonotype has just a few counts. This CDR3 is CATSPDRGVNEQYF. CDR3 nucleotide sequence: TGTGCCACCAGCCCCGACAGGGGGGTAAACGAGCAGTACTTC. This sequence joins TRBV15 and TRBJ2-7; 9 bases fit TRBD1. There are 14 residues in the CDR3. With 5 bases clipped from V and 5 bases from J, the junction kept 7 bases outside the gene matches. Germline lookup yields CDR1 LNHNV and CDR2 YYDKDF (reference sequence).

As concerns this clonotype: This may be a read error: a much more frequent sequence differs by one nucleotide. This chain joins TRBV4-1 and TRBJ1-6; D uncertain. Germline V gene data show CDR1 as MGHRA and CDR2 as YSYEKL. There are 16 residues in the CDR3. Between the trimmed V and J ends, which lost 1 base and 3 bases, there was a span of 10 bases. The CDR3 loop reads CASSQVGPVYNSPLHF. The DNA for the CDR3 is TGCGCCAGCAGCCAAGTTGGACCCGTCTATAATTCACCCCTCCACTTT.

This clonotype occurred many times. The J gene is TRBJ2-2, the V gene TRBV9; tentatively, D is TRBD1 (6 bases). Trimming removed 4 bases at V and 1 base at J, with 17 bases between. The CDR3 totals 17 residues. Germline V lookup: CDR1 SGDLS, CDR2 YYNGEE. The CDR3 nucleotides read TGTGCCAGCAGCACCCTGACAGGAGTGGTGAACACCGGGGAGCTGTTTTTT. Translated: CASSTLTGVVNTGELFF.

About this clonotype itself: Since a much larger clone is just one base distant, this may be a read error. The rearrangement joins TRBV4-1 to TRBJ2-1; D might be TRBD1 (6 bases). The CDR3 runs 14 residues. The germline V gene encodes CDR1 MGHRA and CDR2 YSYEKL. The CDR3 loop reads CASSQEQGDNEQLF. CDR3 nucleotides: TGCGCCAGCAGCCAAGAACAGGGCGACAATGAGCAGCTCTTC.

The rearrangement uses TRBV6-5 and TRBJ1-2; a weak D match, TRBD1 (5 bases). V lost 2 bases to trimming and J lost 5 bases, with 12 bases between them. Germline-derived CDR1 and CDR2 are MNHEY and SVGAGI. The CDR3 length is 14 residues. The CDR3 nucleotides are TGTGCCAGCAGTTACGCGCAAGGGGCGTATGGCTACACCTTC. Amino acid sequence: CASSYAQGAYGYTF.

Details on this clonotype: An end of the junction differs from the germline gene, which may be a read error. The chain joins TRBV7-6 to TRBJ2-5; no firm D call. The CDR3 extends over 12 amino acids. CDR1 SGHVS and CDR2 FNYEAQ come from the germline V gene. Here the CDR3 DNA reads TGTGCCAGCTCGGAGTGGAAAGAGACCCAGCACTTC. Amino acids: CASSEWKETQHF.

The chain links TRBV27 to TRBJ1-5; D not certain. V lost 3 bases to trimming and J lost 5 bases, with 8 bases between them. This CDR3 region has 13 residues. Germline values: CDR1 MNHEY, CDR2 SMNVEV (reference sequence). CDR3 region: CASSLPSYQPQHF. Here the CDR3 DNA reads TGTGCCAGCAGTTTGCCCTCTTATCAGCCCCAGCATTTT.

About this clonotype: A read error may explain this, as a much larger clone is one base away. The chain is built from TRBV28 and TRBJ1-5; a weak D match, TRBD1 (5 bases). The DNA matches TRBJ2-3 better at its end, which makes the J call doubtful. The CDR3 spans 17 residues. Looked up from germline, CDR1 is MDHEN and CDR2 is SYDVKM. This CDR3 reads CASSRKGVRVGNQPQYF. CDR3 in DNA: TGTGCCAGCAGCCGTAAAGGGGTCAGGGTGGGCAATCAGCCCCAGTATTTT.

This clonotype showed up just once. The CDR3 region is CASSYSRPYPASLAGELFF. The CDR3 DNA reads TGTGCCAGCAGTTACTCGAGGCCTTATCCGGCTAGCTTAGCCGGGGAGCTGTTTTTT. The chain recombines TRBV6-2 or TRBV6-3 with TRBJ2-2, with D possibly TRBD2 on 5 matching bases. Germline CDR1 and CDR2: MNHEY and SVGEGT. This CDR3 comprises 19 residues. The V end lost 0 bases, the J end lost 6 bases, and 23 bases lay between the germline ends.

This rearrangement joins TRBV9 to TRBJ2-5; 13 bases align to TRBD2. CDR3 length: 15 amino acids. CDR1 SGDLS and CDR2 YYNGEE come from the germline V gene. V lost 3 bases and J lost 5; bases outside the gene matches: 4. The CDR3 DNA sequence: TGTGCCAGCAGCGAACTAGCGGGGGGGCCCGAGACCCAGTACTTC. This encodes CASSELAGGPETQYF.

This clonotype was detected only a few times. The V and J genes are TRBV7-9 and TRBJ1-5, with a possible D match to TRBD1 (6 bases). This CDR3 is built from 12 residues. The V end was cut by 10 bases, the J end by 4 bases, with 11 bases between. CDR1 is SEHNR and CDR2 is FQNEAQ in the germline V gene (reference sequence). The CDR3 loop reads CATGTPNQPQHF. In nucleotides, the CDR3 is TGTGCCACCGGGACACCAAATCAGCCCCAGCATTTT.

This clonotype was detected only a few times. The chain carries TRBV3-1 and TRBJ2-7; 7 nucleotides agree with TRBD1. The CDR3 is 13 amino acids. Per the germline V gene, CDR1 is LGHDT and CDR2 is YNNKEL (reference sequence). Germline trimming cut 4 bases from V and 2 bases from J; bases unmatched to any gene: 2. Here the CDR3 reads CASSRQGPYEQYF. The CDR3 coding sequence is TGTGCCAGCAGCCGACAGGGTCCCTACGAGCAGTACTTC.

There are many counts of this clonotype. The chain combines TRBV7-2 with TRBJ2-3; D perhaps matches TRBD1 (7 bases). This CDR3 has 16 residues. Between the trimmed V and J ends, which lost 1 base and 1 base, there was a span of 12 bases. In germline, CDR1 is SGHTA, CDR2 FQGNSA. CDR3 region: CASSLVGRGGTDTQYF. DNA for the CDR3: TGTGCCAGCAGCTTAGTCGGCAGGGGGGGCACAGATACGCAGTATTTT.

Regarding this clonotype: This may arise from a read error, as a much more abundant clone is one base away. V usage is TRBV2 and J usage is TRBJ1-2; D possibly corresponds to TRBD1 (6 bases). The CDR3 length is 13 residues. Germline CDR1 SNHLY, CDR2 FYNNEI. The DNA of the CDR3 is TGTGCCAGCAGTGAGACAGGAAACTATGGCTACCCCTTC. Protein product: CASSETGNYGYPF.

This clonotype has a count of ten or more. The chain carries TRBV24-1 and TRBJ2-5; perhaps TRBD2 as D (6 bases). The CDR3 is made up of 14 amino acids. Trimming shortened V by 4 bases and J by 1 base, and 9 bases separated the two germline ends. Per germline, CDR1 KGHDR and CDR2 SFDVKD. In DNA form, the CDR3 reads TGTGCCACCAGTGACGGGGGAGTCCAAGAGACCCAGTACTTC. Protein sequence: CATSDGGVQETQYF.

A note on this clonotype: A much larger clone differs from this one at a single base, so this may be a read error. The genes are TRBV7-9 and TRBJ2-5; D unresolved. The CDR3 is 14 residues long. Germline V gene lookup returns CDR1 SEHNR and CDR2 FQNEAQ (reference sequence). Here the CDR3 reads CASGLVSPQETQYF. CDR3 in DNA: TGTGCCAGCGGCTTAGTCAGTCCCCAAGAGACCCAGTACTTC.

This clonotype appeared many times. The chain uses TRBV15 and TRBJ1-4, with a tentative D call TRBD1 (5 bases). The length of the CDR3 is 18 residues. V was pared by 7 bases and J by 4 bases, with 25 bases between. The germline V gene has CDR1 LNHNV and CDR2 YYDKDF (reference sequence). The CDR3 nucleotides are TGTGCCACCAAGCCGACCGGGTCGAAAGTAGGGGATAATGAAAAACTGTTTTTT. Protein product: CATKPTGSKVGDNEKLFF.

This clonotype occurred a few times. This chain uses TRBV28 with TRBJ1-4, with 10 bases identical to TRBD1. CDR3 size: 15 residues. Germline V CDR1 and CDR2: MDHEN, SYDVKM. The V segment lost 5 bases and the J segment 4 bases; nucleotides outside the gene matches: 4. CDR3 bases: TGTGCCAGCAGTCCCGGACAGGGGGTTAATGAAAAACTGTTTTTT. Translation: CASSPGQGVNEKLFF. The whole variable domain, remainder taken from reference TRBV28 and TRBJ1-4, is DVKVTQSSRYLVKRTGEKVFLECVQDMDHENMFWYRQDPGLGLRLIYFSYDVKMKEKGDIPEGYSVSREKKERFSLILESASTNQTSMYLCASSPGQGVNEKLFFGSGTQLSVL.

CDR3 loop: CSVQFSYEQYF. CDR3 in DNA: TGCAGCGTTCAGTTCTCCTACGAGCAGTACTTC. V usage is TRBV29-1 and J usage is TRBJ2-7; D gene unclear. V shed 5 bases and J shed 0 bases, with 5 bases lying between them. The CDR3 runs 11 residues. The germline V gene encodes CDR1 SQVTM and CDR2 ANQGSEA.

Regarding this clonotype: This sequence may be a read error, since a much larger clone differs from it by one base. The chain couples TRBV7-6 to TRBJ2-7; D is possibly TRBD2 (5 bases). Germline lookup yields CDR1 SGHVS and CDR2 FNYEAQ. CDR3 length equals 15 residues. The DNA of the CDR3 is TGTGCCAGCAGCTTTGGTCGGGCTAGCTCCCACGAGCAGTACTTC. It is translated as CASSFGRASSHEQYF.

The genes are TRBV6-2 or TRBV6-3 and TRBJ2-7; D uncertain. Germline V gene lookup returns CDR1 MNHEY and CDR2 SVGEGT. Trimming left V 0 bases short and J 0 bases short, with 9 bases between. This CDR3 is built from 15 residues. The CDR3 region has the DNA TGTGCCAGCAGTTACTCGTCCGGATTCTCCTACGAGCAGTACTTC. Its translation: CASSYSSGFSYEQYF.

This clonotype was seen only a few times. One junction end does not reproduce the germline sequence, and a read error may be involved. The chain has TRBV7-9 and TRBJ1-2; D uncertain. This CDR3 has 13 amino acids. CDR1 is SEHNR, CDR2 FQNEAQ, per germline (reference sequence). DNA of the CDR3: TGTGCCAGCAGCTTAGATTGGGCCAATGGCTGCACCTTC. Translated: CASSLDWANGCTF.